These 15 T cell receptor beta chains were sequenced from one sample in a study of T cells after yellow fever vaccination. TCRdb re-called the 5' RACE reads through MiXCR, storing one row per CDR3 protein. The sample shows around 340,000 distinct CDR3 sequences, 8.7% of them seen only once. The sequenced sample was PBMCs, obtained on the day of the first yellow fever vaccination. The source of these receptors is a man between 18 and 29 years old who received the YFV17D yellow fever vaccine.

This clonotype was counted between two and nine times. The CDR3 sequence: CATSGPEQETQYF. CDR3 DNA: TGTGCCACTTCAGGACCTGAGCAAGAGACCCAGTACTTC. This rearrangement joins TRBV2 to TRBJ2-5; D call uncertain. The CDR3 is made up of 13 amino acids. V was clipped by 10 bases and J by 2 bases, with 14 bases between them. Germline CDR1 SNHLY, CDR2 FYNNEI.

The genes are TRBV9 and TRBJ2-7; 7 positions agree with TRBD2. CDR1 is SGDLS and CDR2 is YYNGEE in the germline V gene. V lost 2 bases and J lost 2; bases outside the gene matches: 4. The CDR3 has 14 amino acids. The CDR3 sequence: CASSVASGPYEQYF. CDR3 DNA: TGTGCCAGCAGCGTGGCTAGCGGCCCCTACGAGCAGTACTTC. Variable domain in full (rest from reference TRBV9 and TRBJ2-7): DSGVTQTPKHLITATGQRVTLRCSPRSGDLSVYWYQQSLDQGLQFLIQYYNGEERAKGNILERFSAQQFPDLHSELNLSSLELGDSALYFCASSVASGPYEQYFGPGTRLTVT.

This sequence joins TRBV2 and TRBJ2-1; no firm D call. Trimming cost V 6 bases and J 8 bases, with 14 bases left between them. This CDR3 spans 13 amino acids. Per the germline V gene, CDR1 is SNHLY and CDR2 is FYNNEI. The CDR3 loop is CASSHEHGDEQFF. The CDR3 DNA reads as TGTGCCAGCAGCCACGAACATGGGGATGAGCAGTTCTTC.

This clonotype showed up just a few times. The genes are TRBV5-1 and TRBJ2-1; no reliable D call. This CDR3 has 15 amino acids. Germline V gives CDR1 SGHRS, CDR2 YFSETQ. The V gene lost 1 base and the J gene lost 0 bases, with 8 bases spanning the gap. The CDR3, as DNA: TGCGCCAGCAGCTTGCAGGTCCCCTCCTACAATGAGCAGTTCTTC. Translated, it gives CASSLQVPSYNEQFF.

In its sample, this clonotype was seen a few times. The genes are TRBV24-1 and TRBJ2-1, with 10 bases fitting TRBD1. This CDR3 has 15 amino acids. V lost 5 bases and J lost 2; bases outside the gene matches: 2. CDR1 is KGHDR, CDR2 SFDVKD, per germline. CDR3 protein: CATSGGTGAYNEQFF. CDR3 DNA sequence: TGTGCCACCAGTGGCGGGACAGGGGCCTACAATGAGCAGTTCTTC.

There are a few counts of this clonotype. V usage is TRBV20-1 and J usage is TRBJ1-1; tentatively, D is TRBD1 (6 bases). CDR3 length: 14 residues. V lost 1 base to trimming and J lost 2 bases, with 11 bases between them. Germline V lookup: CDR1 DFQATT, CDR2 SNEGSKA (reference sequence). In DNA, the CDR3 is TGCAGTGCTAGAGCTAGAGGGGGAAACACTGAAGCTTTCTTT. Its protein is CSARARGGNTEAFF.

This clonotype was seen a few times. The genes are TRBV4-1 and TRBJ1-1, with 7 positions matching TRBD1. This CDR3 spans 13 amino acids. J was trimmed by 8 bases and V by 3 bases; bases with no gene match: 6. Germline CDR1 MGHRA, CDR2 YSYEKL. As DNA, the CDR3 is TGCGCCAGCAGCCAGGGCACAGGGGCAGAAGCTTTCTTT. Translation gives CASSQGTGAEAFF.

The chain is built from TRBV5-6 and TRBJ2-7; D may be TRBD2 (5 bases). V lost 3 bases to trimming and J lost 4 bases, with 14 bases between them. The CDR3 length is 14 residues. Germline V gives CDR1 SGHDT, CDR2 YYEEEE. The CDR3 loop is CASSSTRVTYEQYV. The DNA of the CDR3 is TGTGCCAGCAGCTCTACTAGGGTCACGTACGAGCAGTACGTC.

This clonotype was detected only a few times. The chain combines TRBV29-1 with TRBJ2-5; perhaps TRBD2 as D (5 bases). The CDR3 runs to 14 residues. Germline CDR1 SQVTM, CDR2 ANQGSEA. V was pared by 3 bases and J by 1 base, with 12 bases between. In DNA form, the CDR3 reads TGCAGCGTTGACCCTGTCGGGATCCAAGAGACCCAGTACTTC. This encodes CSVDPVGIQETQYF.

This clonotype was observed a few times. The CDR3 DNA follows: TGCGCGGGGAGGGGAGATACGCAGTATTTT. This translates into CAGRGDTQYF. V is TRBV20-1 and J is TRBJ2-3; 7 nucleotides agree with TRBD2. Germline CDR1 is DFQATT and CDR2 is SNEGSKA (reference sequence). The CDR3 sequence is 10 residues long.

The chain has TRBV7-2 and TRBJ1-5; 9 nucleotides agree with TRBD1. The V segment lost 3 bases and the J segment 6 bases; nucleotides outside the gene matches: 6. Germline V lookup: CDR1 SGHTA, CDR2 FQGNSA. The CDR3 has 15 amino acids. CDR3 nucleotides: TGTGCCAGCAGCTTGGGACAGGGAACTAGTCAGCCCCAGCATTTT. Amino acids: CASSLGQGTSQPQHF.

There are many counts of this clonotype. The rearrangement uses TRBV12-3 or TRBV12-4 and TRBJ2-2, with 9 bases matching TRBD1. The CDR3 is made up of 16 amino acids. Germline trimming cut 6 bases from V and 5 bases from J; bases unmatched to any gene: 10. The CDR3 protein is CASSRQLGQGTGELFF. DNA of the CDR3: TGTGCCAGCAGCAGACAATTAGGACAGGGGACCGGGGAGCTGTTTTTT.

This clonotype turned up a few times. V is TRBV5-5 and J is TRBJ1-1; 7 positions agree with TRBD1. Germline V CDR1 and CDR2: SGHKS, YYEKEE (reference sequence). CDR3 length: 14 amino acids. Losses at the gene ends were 0 bases for V and 8 bases for J; bases not matched to a gene: 7. The CDR3 reads CASSLVGGTEEAFF. The DNA for the CDR3 is TGTGCCAGCAGCTTGGTGGGTGGGACAGAAGAAGCTTTCTTT. The full variable domain, in which reference TRBV5-5 and TRBJ1-1 provide the parts outside the CDR3, is DAGVTQSPTHLIKTRGQQVTLRCSPISGHKSVSWYQQVLGQGPQFIFQYYEKEERGRGNFPDRFSARQFPNYSSELNVNALLLGDSALYLCASSLVGGTEEAFFGQGTRLTVV.

This clonotype turned up a few times. V is TRBV28 and J is TRBJ1-2; 7 positions agree with TRBD1. The V segment lost 5 bases and the J segment 6 bases; nucleotides outside the gene matches: 9. The germline gives CDR1 MDHEN, CDR2 SYDVKM. The CDR3 totals 14 residues. The CDR3 reads CASSIYGTAHGYTF. The CDR3 nucleotides read TGTGCCAGCAGTATCTACGGGACAGCCCATGGCTACACCTTC.

The chain recombines TRBV29-1 with TRBJ1-5; 8 nucleotides line up with TRBD1. V gave up 6 bases and J gave up 2 bases; unmatched junction bases: 6. The CDR3 is 14 residues long. CDR1 and CDR2 from the germline V gene are SQVTM and ANQGSEA. The CDR3 here is CSVVVTGGNQPQHF. The CDR3 nucleotides read TGCAGCGTAGTCGTGACAGGGGGCAATCAGCCCCAGCATTTT. The full variable domain, in which reference TRBV29-1 and TRBJ1-5 provide the parts outside the CDR3, is SAVISQKPSRDICQRGTSLTIQCQVDSQVTMMFWYRQQPGQSLTLIATANQGSEATYESGFVIDKFPISRPNLTFSTLTVSNMSPEDSSIYLCSVVVTGGNQPQHFGDGTRLSIL.